This TCR beta chain originates from a study of T cell responses to AZD1222 COVID-19 vaccine. The CDR3 is 15 residues long. The germline gives CDR1 SGHRS, CDR2 YFSETQ. V was trimmed by 1 base and J by 3 bases, leaving 11 bases between them. Method: immunoSEQ multiplex PCR; TCRdb's copy keeps in-frame clones and lacks some. The sample carries about 140,000 clones, just over 90% recorded once. The source material was peripheral blood, sampled on day 0 of MenACWY control vaccination. The clonotype originates from an adult in good health. The gene calls are TRBV5-1 and TRBJ1-5; a weak D match, TRBD1 (5 bases). CDR3 protein: CASSLLGLFNQPQHF. The CDR3, as DNA: TGCGCCAGCAGCTTGTTGGGACTGTTCAATCAGCCCCAGCATTTT.